Listed here are 18 T cell receptor beta chains from one sample, sequenced in a study of blood T cell repertoires in COVID-19. The table came from immunoSEQ multiplex PCR; TCRdb's copy has only in-frame clones and leaves some out. The repertoire includes tens of thousands of clones, roughly 90% of them detected once, and around 1.5% sits in the top ten. Sequences were obtained from peripheral blood. The source is a human donor in a cohort sampled during active COVID-19.

The chain carries TRBV18 and TRBJ2-5; tentatively, D is TRBD2 (6 bases). Trimming left V 4 bases short and J 5 bases short, with 17 bases between. CDR1 and CDR2 from the germline V gene are KGHSH and LQKENI. The CDR3 loop spans 15 amino acids. The CDR3 region is CASSHAGTEGETQYF. CDR3 nucleotide sequence: TGTGCCAGCTCACATGCCGGGACGGAGGGCGAGACCCAGTACTTC. The whole variable domain, remainder taken from reference TRBV18 and TRBJ2-5, is NAGVMQNPRHLVRRRGQEARLRCSPMKGHSHVYWYRQLPEEGLKFMVYLQKENIIDESGMPKERFSAEFPKEGPSILRIQQVVRGDSAAYFCASSHAGTEGETQYFGPGTRLLVL.

This chain joins TRBV14 and TRBJ1-1, with 8 positions matching TRBD1. The CDR3 extends over 14 amino acids. The trim removed 4 bases at V and 5 bases at J, leaving 6 bases unmatched. Germline loops: CDR1 SGHDN, CDR2 FVKESK. CDR3 region: CASSLGQGGTEAFF. As DNA, the CDR3 is TGTGCCAGCAGCCTCGGACAGGGCGGGACTGAAGCTTTCTTT. The entire variable domain, with the rest obtained from reference TRBV14 and TRBJ1-1, is as follows: EAGVTQFPSHSVIEKGQTVTLRCDPISGHDNLYWYRRVMGKEIKFLLHFVKESKQDESGMPNNRFLAERTGGTYSTLKVQPAELEDSGVYFCASSLGQGGTEAFFGQGTRLTVV.

The V call is TRBV14, the J call TRBJ2-7; D perhaps matches TRBD2 (6 bases). V was pared by 4 bases and J by 5 bases, with 9 bases between. Germline assignment: CDR1 SGHDN and CDR2 FVKESK. The CDR3 has 12 amino acids. In DNA form, the CDR3 reads TGTGCCAGCAGCCCCTGGGAGGACGAGCAGTACTTC. This sequence encodes CASSPWEDEQYF.

This clone was counted once. The V and J genes are TRBV27 and TRBJ2-2, with D perhaps TRBD1 (6 bases). V lost 1 base to trimming and J lost 7 bases, with 7 bases between them. The length of the CDR3 is 13 residues. Germline V CDR1 and CDR2: MNHEY, SMNVEV (reference sequence). DNA of the CDR3: TGTGCCAGCAGTTTATTAGGGGGCGGGGAGCTGTTTTTT. It translates to CASSLLGGGELFF.

The chain combines TRBV7-3 with TRBJ1-2, with TRBD1 identical over 7 bases. V shed 5 bases, J shed 8 bases, and the junction held 11 bases outside the gene matches. The length of the CDR3 is 14 residues. Looked up from germline, CDR1 is SGHTA and CDR2 is FQGTGA. CDR3 in amino acids: CASSQGGNGGGYTF. The DNA for the CDR3 is TGTGCCAGCAGCCAAGGGGGCAATGGGGGCGGCTACACCTTC.

The chain links TRBV5-1 to TRBJ1-5, with TRBD1 identical over 7 bases. Trimming took 3 bases from V and 2 from J; bases not matched to a gene: 2. This CDR3 has 14 amino acids. Per the germline V gene, CDR1 is SGHRS and CDR2 is YFSETQ. CDR3 protein: CASSSGTGNQPQHF. CDR3 DNA sequence: TGCGCCAGCAGCTCCGGGACAGGCAATCAGCCCCAGCATTTT.

The rearrangement links TRBV24-1 to TRBJ2-5, with 7 bases aligning to TRBD1. The CDR3 spans 15 residues. The V and J ends lost 4 bases and 0 bases, in that order; junction bases with no gene match: 4. The germline V gene encodes CDR1 KGHDR and CDR2 SFDVKD. The CDR3 DNA reads TGTGCCACCAGTGAGCCGACAGGGTACCAAGAGACCCAGTACTTC. This codes for CATSEPTGYQETQYF.

The chain recombines TRBV7-9 with TRBJ2-1, with D maybe TRBD1 (5 bases). The CDR3 is 13 amino acids. The V gene's germline CDR1 is SEHNR and CDR2 FQNEAQ (reference sequence). The V gene lost 7 bases and the J gene lost 6 bases, with 13 bases spanning the gap. The CDR3 DNA sequence: TGTGCCAGCATCCCTGGGGCTGGCAATGAGCAGTTCTTC. Protein sequence: CASIPGAGNEQFF. Full variable domain (missing parts from reference TRBV7-9 and TRBJ2-1): DTGVSQNPRHKITKRGQNVTFRCDPISEHNRLYWYRQTLGQGPEFLTYFQNEAQLEKSRLLSDRFSAERPKGSFSTLEIQRTEQGDSAMYLCASIPGAGNEQFFGPGTRLTVL.

This chain joins TRBV28 and TRBJ1-5; 7 bases align to TRBD1. Per germline, CDR1 MDHEN and CDR2 SYDVKM. This CDR3 is built from 13 residues. Trimming at V came to 4 bases and at J to 8 bases, leaving 5 bases not matched to a gene. In nucleotides, the CDR3 is TGTGCCAGCAGTTACAGGGGCGGTAAGCCCCAGCATTTT. Protein sequence: CASSYRGGKPQHF. The variable domain in full, completed from reference TRBV28 and TRBJ1-5, reads DVKVTQSSRYLVKRTGEKVFLECVQDMDHENMFWYRQDPGLGLRLIYFSYDVKMKEKGDIPEGYSVSREKKERFSLILESASTNQTSMYLCASSYRGGKPQHFGDGTRLSIL.

The rearrangement links TRBV3-1 (or the pseudogene TRBV3-2) to TRBJ2-7; TRBD2 aligns across 7 bases. Trimming at V came to 1 base and at J to 1 base, leaving 13 bases not matched to a gene. Germline V CDR1 and CDR2: LGHDT, YNNKEL (reference sequence). This CDR3 has 18 residues. The CDR3 nucleotides are TGTGCCAGCAGCCAAGCCTCAATGACTAGCTCTAGGTCCTACGAGCAGTACTTC. As protein: CASSQASMTSSRSYEQYF.

This sequence joins TRBV18 and TRBJ1-2, with a possible D match to TRBD1 (6 bases). With 1 base removed from V and 1 base from J, the gap between germline ends came to 13 bases. Germline V gives CDR1 KGHSH, CDR2 LQKENI. This CDR3 has 16 residues. In DNA form, the CDR3 reads TGTGCCAGCTCACCACAGGGACAAATCTATAACTATGGCTACACCTTC. Residues: CASSPQGQIYNYGYTF.

This clone was counted a single time. The V call is TRBV7-2, the J call TRBJ2-3, with D possibly matching TRBD2 (6 bases). Deletions cut 10 bases from V and 3 bases from J, with 11 bases between. From germline, CDR1 is SGHTA and CDR2 FQGNSA. The CDR3 covers 12 residues. The CDR3 protein is CATRGATDTQYF. The CDR3 coding sequence is TGTGCCACGCGGGGAGCGACAGATACGCAGTATTTT.

The rearrangement links TRBV6-5 to TRBJ1-4; 7 bases are shared with TRBD1. The length of the CDR3 is 14 residues. CDR1 MNHEY and CDR2 SVGAGI come from the germline V gene. V was pared by 6 bases and J by 5 bases, with 6 bases of the junction left unmatched. CDR3 sequence: CASSYDRANEKLFF. The CDR3 DNA is TGTGCCAGCAGCTATGACAGGGCCAATGAAAAACTGTTTTTT.

V and J are TRBV11-2 and TRBJ2-7; TRBD1 matches at 8 bases. V shed 6 bases and J 6 bases; nucleotides not matched to a gene: 7. Germline-derived CDR1 and CDR2 are SGHAT and FQNNGV. This CDR3 is 13 amino acids long. For the CDR3, the DNA is TGTGCCAGCAGAAGCACAGGGGGGTTCGAGCAGTACTTC. Encoded protein: CASRSTGGFEQYF.

The chain uses TRBV12-3 or TRBV12-4 and TRBJ2-7; maybe TRBD1 (5 bases). Deletions cut 5 bases from V and 2 bases from J, with 7 bases between. The CDR3 contains 12 residues. The CDR3 nucleotides read TGTGCCAGCAGTCAGACAGCCTACGAGCAGTACTTC. Amino acid sequence: CASSQTAYEQYF.

The chain has TRBV19 and TRBJ2-1; D gene uncertain. This CDR3 spans 11 amino acids. Germline V CDR1 and CDR2: LNHDA, SQIVND (reference sequence). The ends were cut back, 1 base at V and 12 bases at J, with 7 bases in the middle. CDR3 nucleotides: TGTGCCAGTAGTATAGGGCAGCGGCAGTTCTTC. This codes for CASSIGQRQFF. The whole variable domain, remainder taken from reference TRBV19 and TRBJ2-1, is DGGITQSPKYLFRKEGQNVTLSCEQNLNHDAMYWYRQDPGQGLRLIYYSQIVNDFQKGDIAEGYSVSREKKESFPLTVTSAQKNPTAFYLCASSIGQRQFFGPGTRLTVL.

V is TRBV18 and J is TRBJ2-1; 12 bases are a match to TRBD2. V dropped 3 bases and J dropped 7; count of bases not matched to a gene: 4. Germline values: CDR1 KGHSH, CDR2 LQKENI. CDR3 length: 15 amino acids. The CDR3 sequence: CASSPTSGSLNEQFF. CDR3 in DNA: TGTGCCAGCTCACCGACTAGCGGGAGCTTGAATGAGCAGTTCTTC.

In nucleotides, the CDR3 is TGTGCCAGCAGTTGGGGGCGGGTCGAGCAGTACTTC. This codes for CASSWGRVEQYF. The chain is built from TRBV28 and TRBJ2-7; the D gene is possibly TRBD1 (6 bases). The CDR3 totals 12 residues. Trimming pared 4 bases from V and 6 bases from J, leaving 10 bases between. Germline CDR1 is MDHEN and CDR2 is SYDVKM. The whole variable domain, filled in from reference TRBV28 and TRBJ2-7, reads DVKVTQSSRYLVKRTGEKVFLECVQDMDHENMFWYRQDPGLGLRLIYFSYDVKMKEKGDIPEGYSVSREKKERFSLILESASTNQTSMYLCASSWGRVEQYFGPGTRLTVT.